The TCR beta chain under discussion was sequenced for a study of cytomegalovirus exposure and HLA in healthy donors. This PCR relied on a set of 60 Vbeta primers and 13 Jbeta primers. Assay: immunoSEQ multiplex PCR; the TCRdb copy retains only in-frame clones and omits some. The sample has approximately 120,000 clones, 55% to 75% seen once. This CDR3 has 15 amino acids. V dropped 3 bases and J dropped 0 bases, with 10 bases sitting between them. The germline V gene has CDR1 MRHNA and CDR2 SNTAGT. This clone was observed a handful of times. This chain links TRBV6-4 with TRBJ2-3, with a tentative D call TRBD2 (5 bases). Input material: PBMCs. The origin of this receptor is a man aged 25-40 years in good health and CMV-seronegative. The CDR3 reads CASSDGGWSTDTQYF. CDR3 sequence (DNA): TGTGCCAGCAGTGATGGCGGGTGGAGCACAGATACGCAGTATTTT.